Listed below are T cell receptor beta chains from one sample, sequenced in a study of blood T cell repertoires in COVID-19. Clones were read by immunoSEQ multiplex PCR, and TCRdb kept only the in-frame ones, dropping some. The table records 95,000 to 120,000 clones, 85% of them present only once. Sequenced sample: peripheral blood. Receptors originate from a woman in her sixties with COVID-19, enrolled during active disease. The CDR3 runs from the conserved cysteine through the conserved F or W. A D gene is named only where the DNA matches it firmly. Clone sizes are given selectively: once, few, many, or a class where the clone is expanded.

v_gene	d_gene	j_gene	abundance	CDR3nt	CDR3aa
TRBV15	TRBD2	TRBJ2-1	.	TGTGCCACCAGCAGAGGGCGGACTAGCGACGATCTCAATGAGCAGTTCTTC	CATSRGRTSDDLNEQFF
TRBV13	.	TRBJ2-7	.	TGTGCCAGCAGCTTTGGGGGCATTTACGAGCAGTACTTC	CASSFGGIYEQYF
TRBV21-1	.	TRBJ1-3	.	TGTGCCAGCAGCAAAGCCGGACAGGACTCCTCTGGAAACACCATATATTTT	CASSKAGQDSSGNTIYF
TRBV5-1	TRBD2	TRBJ2-3	.	TGCGCCAGCACGAAAGTGTTAGCGGGGGGACCAACGAGCACAGATACGCAGTATTTT	CASTKVLAGGPTSTDTQYF
TRBV10-1	.	TRBJ2-2	once	TGCGCCAGCAGTCGGGATACGAACACCGGGGAGCTGTTTTTT	CASSRDTNTGELFF
TRBV7-9	.	TRBJ1-2	.	TGTGCCAGCAGCGCCGGGATCTATGGCTACACCTTC	CASSAGIYGYTF
TRBV2	.	TRBJ1-5	.	TGTGCCAGCAGGCGGGAAGGTTACAATCAGCCCCAGCATTTT	CASRREGYNQPQHF
TRBV25-1	TRBD1	TRBJ2-7	.	TGTGCCAGCAGTGCCACAGGGGACGAGCAGTACTTC	CASSATGDEQYF
TRBV10-3	TRBD1	TRBJ1-1	.	TGTGCCATCAGTGAGTCTCCGGGACAGATGAACACTGAAGCTTTCTTT	CAISESPGQMNTEAFF
TRBV6-2/TRBV6-3	.	TRBJ2-5	.	TGTGCCAGCAGTGCAGGGTCAGAGACCCAGTACTTC	CASSAGSETQYF
TRBV25-1	TRBD1	TRBJ1-4	.	TGTGCCAGCACCGGGGACAGGGGCGATGAAAAACTGTTTTTT	CASTGDRGDEKLFF
TRBV11-2	TRBD1	TRBJ2-7	.	TGTGCCAGCAGTGGGGTGACAGGGCGAACCTACGAGCAGTACTTC	CASSGVTGRTYEQYF
TRBV6-5	.	TRBJ1-2	.	TGTGCCAGCAGCACAGGCAGGGCCATCTATGGCTACACCTTC	CASSTGRAIYGYTF
TRBV5-1	TRBD2	TRBJ2-5	.	TGCGCCAGCAGCTTGCGGACTAGCGGGGGTGTAGAGACCCAGTACTTC	CASSLRTSGGVETQYF
TRBV5-1	TRBD1	TRBJ1-4	.	TGCGCCAGCAGCGAAGGACCGGGACAGGGAGTTGAAAAACTGTTTTTT	CASSEGPGQGVEKLFF
TRBV7-3	.	TRBJ1-1	.	TGTGCCAGCAGCCCAGGGAGGGGTGAAGCTTTCTTT	CASSPGRGEAFF
TRBV10-3	.	TRBJ1-2	.	TGTGCCATCAGTGAGGGCAGAAGTGGCTATGGCTACACCTTC	CAISEGRSGYGYTF
TRBV19	.	TRBJ1-2	few	TGTGCCAGTAGTATGTCGGCAGGGTGGGGCTACACCTTC	CASSMSAGWGYTF
TRBV27	.	TRBJ2-2	.	TGTGCCAGCAAAGGAGGCACCGGGGAGCTGTTTTTT	CASKGGTGELFF
TRBV7-9	TRBD1	TRBJ1-3	.	TGTGCCAGCAGCTTAGGAGGGGGCGCCTTCCCCTTCTCTGGAAACACCATATATTTT	CASSLGGGAFPFSGNTIYF
TRBV6-5	TRBD1	TRBJ1-1	.	TGTGCCAGCAGTTACAGCGGGACAGGGAACACTGAAGCTTTCTTT	CASSYSGTGNTEAFF
TRBV19	.	TRBJ1-2	.	TGTGCCAGTAGAAACCCGGGACTGAACTATGGCTACACCTTC	CASRNPGLNYGYTF
TRBV10-3	.	TRBJ1-1	.	TGTGCCATCAGTGATGTTAGGAGGGGGGGCACTGAAGCTTTCTTT	CAISDVRRGGTEAFF
TRBV5-4	TRBD1	TRBJ1-2	.	TGTGCCAGCAGCTTTCTTGACAGGGACTTTGGTGGCTACACCTTC	CASSFLDRDFGGYTF
TRBV4-2	.	TRBJ2-3	.	TGTGCCAGCAGCCAAGCCCTCTCCCGAGACACAGATACGCAGTATTTT	CASSQALSRDTDTQYF
TRBV5-1	.	TRBJ1-6	many	TGCGCCAGCAGCTTGGATGGACAGAGGACTTCACCCCTCCACTTT	CASSLDGQRTSPLHF
TRBV6-2/TRBV6-3	.	TRBJ1-1	once	TGTGCCAGCAGTTACCGGGGTCCCCCTGAAGCTTTCTTT	CASSYRGPPEAFF
TRBV2	TRBD2	TRBJ2-1	.	TGTGCCAGCAGTGCCGGGCTAGCGGGGGGGACCAATGAGCAGTTCTTC	CASSAGLAGGTNEQFF
TRBV21-1	.	TRBJ2-7	.	TGTGCCAGCAGCAAAGGGCCCGGGAGTCCGGTGGGTTACGAGCAGTACTTC	CASSKGPGSPVGYEQYF
TRBV5-4	TRBD2	TRBJ2-3	.	TGTGCCAGCAGCACACAAACGGGGGGGGCGACATCAGATACGCAGTATTTT	CASSTQTGGATSDTQYF
TRBV29-1	TRBD1	TRBJ1-5	.	TGCAGCGTTGAAAGGACAGGGGGGGAAGAACAGCCCCAGCATTTT	CSVERTGGEEQPQHF
TRBV5-6	.	TRBJ1-6	.	TGTGCCAGCAGCTTGGCATCGGGAGGTATAAATTCACCCCTCCACTTT	CASSLASGGINSPLHF
TRBV19	.	TRBJ2-5	.	TGTGCCAGTAGTATCCGGGGGGCTAGTTGGGAGACCCAGTACTTC	CASSIRGASWETQYF
TRBV18	TRBD1	TRBJ2-7	few	TGTGCCAGCTCACCACCGACAGGGATGGGCTACGAGCAGTACTTC	CASSPPTGMGYEQYF
TRBV10-2	TRBD2	TRBJ2-1	many	TGCGCCAGCAGACTCGGCCCGGGACTAACAAACAATGAGCAGTTCTTC	CASRLGPGLTNNEQFF
TRBV3-1/TRBV3-2	TRBD1	TRBJ2-7	.	TGTGCCAGCAGCCTTCACCAGGGACAGGGGGTCTCCGAGCAGTACTTC	CASSLHQGQGVSEQYF
TRBV18	.	TRBJ1-1	.	TGTGCCAGCTCATCGGAGGAGGGCACTGAAGCTTTCTTT	CASSSEEGTEAFF
TRBV7-9	.	TRBJ1-1	.	TGTGCCAGCAGCTTATCCGAGGACACTGAAGCTTTCTTT	CASSLSEDTEAFF